Shown below are 5 T cell receptor beta chains from a single sample sequenced in a study of OX40 agonist ivuxolimab in advanced cancers. The assay was immunoSEQ multiplex PCR, and TCRdb's table has in-frame clones only and misses some. The sample has 30,000 to 40,000 clones, 65% to 80% seen once. This specimen consisted of CD4+ or CD8+ T cells sorted from blood, obtained in a trial of the OX40 agonist ivuxolimab. The receptors here all came from an adult with an advanced solid tumor such as melanoma, head and neck, liver or kidney cancer.

The rearrangement links TRBV7-9 to TRBJ2-7, with D possibly TRBD2 on 7 matching bases. CDR3 length equals 15 residues. V was pared by 3 bases and J by 1 base, with 13 bases between. CDR1 is SEHNR and CDR2 is FQNEAQ in the germline V gene (reference sequence). CDR3 sequence: CASSFSGGRSYEQYF. DNA for the CDR3: TGTGCCAGCAGCTTTTCCGGGGGGCGTTCCTACGAGCAGTACTTC.

The chain links TRBV5-1 to TRBJ2-7, with 10 bases matching TRBD2. The CDR3 consists of 15 residues. Germline CDR1 and CDR2: SGHRS and YFSETQ. V shed 4 bases and J 1 base; nucleotides not matched to a gene: 5. The CDR3 protein is CASSAVAGGSYEQYF. The CDR3 region has the DNA TGCGCCAGCAGCGCCGTAGCGGGAGGATCCTACGAGCAGTACTTC.

The sample holds one count of this clone. This chain uses TRBV6-5 with TRBJ2-6; weak D call: TRBD1 (5 bases). Germline V CDR1 and CDR2: MNHEY, SVGAGI. The ends were cut back, 0 bases at V and 2 bases at J, with 8 bases in the middle. The CDR3 extends over 16 amino acids. CDR3 loop: CASSYSLGAGANVLTF. Written as DNA, the CDR3 is TGTGCCAGCAGTTACTCGTTAGGGGCTGGGGCCAACGTCCTGACTTTC.

V is TRBV7-6 and J is TRBJ2-7; 8 bases match TRBD1. Trimming cost V 0 bases and J 4 bases; bases outside gene matches: 2. Germline assignment: CDR1 SGHVS and CDR2 FNYEAQ. The CDR3 spans 14 residues. CDR3 residues: CASSLAGQGYEQYF. In DNA form, the CDR3 reads TGTGCCAGCAGCTTAGCAGGACAGGGTTACGAGCAGTACTTC.

The CDR3 spells CASSPRAGAQETQYF. CDR3 in DNA: TGTGCCAGCAGCCCCCGAGCGGGAGCCCAAGAGACCCAGTACTTC. This sequence joins TRBV11-3 and TRBJ2-5; 8 positions match TRBD2. The V gene's germline CDR1 is SGHNT and CDR2 YENEEA. The CDR3 extends over 15 amino acids. The V gene end was trimmed by 5 bases and the J gene end by 1 base; junction bases not matched to a gene: 6.